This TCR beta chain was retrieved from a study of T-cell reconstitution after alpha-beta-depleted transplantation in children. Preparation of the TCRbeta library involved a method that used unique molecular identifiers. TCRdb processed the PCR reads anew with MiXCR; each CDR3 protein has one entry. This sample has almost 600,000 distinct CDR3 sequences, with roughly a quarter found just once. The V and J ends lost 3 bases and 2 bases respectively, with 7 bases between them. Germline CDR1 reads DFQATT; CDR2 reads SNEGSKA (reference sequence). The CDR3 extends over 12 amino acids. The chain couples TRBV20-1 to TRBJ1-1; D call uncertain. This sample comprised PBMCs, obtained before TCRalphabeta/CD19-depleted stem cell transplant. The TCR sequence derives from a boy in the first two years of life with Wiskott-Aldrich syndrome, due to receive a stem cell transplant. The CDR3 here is CSASKANTEAFF. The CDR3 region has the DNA TGCAGTGCTAGTAAGGCAAACACTGAAGCTTTCTTT.